One and the same sample provided the 23 T cell receptor beta chains below, sequenced in a study of control samples from healthy donors and cancer patients. Sequencing used immunoSEQ multiplex PCR; TCRdb keeps in-frame clones, though not all of them. In the table there are more than 75,000 clones, roughly 89% of which are singletons. The specimen was blood. The receptors derive from a man aged 50 or older in good health.

The rearrangement links TRBV7-2 to TRBJ1-3, with D maybe TRBD1 (5 bases). The CDR3 has 15 residues. The V and J ends lost 1 base and 0 bases respectively, with 7 bases between them. The germline V gene has CDR1 SGHTA and CDR2 FQGNSA. The CDR3 region is CASSLGGSSGNTIYF. CDR3 DNA: TGTGCCAGCAGCTTAGGGGGCAGCTCTGGAAACACCATATATTTT.

The chain couples TRBV15 to TRBJ2-7; D is ambiguous. In germline, CDR1 is LNHNV, CDR2 YYDKDF (reference sequence). Trimming pared 0 bases from V and 4 bases from J, leaving 4 bases between. The CDR3 is 12 amino acids. For the CDR3, the DNA is TGTGCCACCAGCAGAGATCTGTACGAGCAGTACTTC. Its protein is CATSRDLYEQYF.

The chain combines TRBV23-1 with TRBJ1-1; D possibly corresponds to TRBD1 (6 bases). TRBV23-1 qualifies as an ORF whose function is uncertain. The CDR3 runs 16 residues. Trimming left V 0 bases short and J 1 base short, with 12 bases between. The CDR3 sequence: CASSQSRQGRNTEAFF. In nucleotides, the CDR3 is TGCGCCAGCAGTCAATCCCGGCAGGGGAGGAACACTGAAGCTTTCTTT.

The chain uses TRBV7-8 and TRBJ2-1; TRBD1 might be the D (5 bases). V gave up 5 bases and J gave up 5 bases, with 13 bases separating them. The germline V gene has CDR1 SGHVS and CDR2 FQNEAQ. There are 14 residues in the CDR3. For the CDR3, the DNA is TGTGCCAGCAGCCCGACAGTCTTACACAATGAGCAGTTCTTC. Protein: CASSPTVLHNEQFF.

The V and J genes are TRBV20-1 and TRBJ1-1; perhaps TRBD1 as D (6 bases). Germline V gene lookup returns CDR1 DFQATT and CDR2 SNEGSKA (reference sequence). The V end lost 8 bases, the J end lost 10 bases, and 17 bases lay between the germline ends. CDR3 size: 11 residues. The CDR3 protein is CSPSTGAGAFF. The CDR3 region has the DNA TGCAGTCCATCGACGGGGGCCGGAGCTTTCTTT.

Here the CDR3 DNA reads TGTGCCAGCAGACTTTTGGAGACCCAGTACTTC. It is translated as CASRLLETQYF. The chain employs TRBV2 and TRBJ2-5; D not certain. The V gene's germline CDR1 is SNHLY and CDR2 FYNNEI. V was trimmed by 6 bases and J by 5 bases, leaving 7 bases between them. CDR3 length: 11 amino acids.

Only a few counts were recorded for this clone. The chain employs TRBV2 and TRBJ2-7; unclear D gene. With 6 bases removed from V and 4 bases from J, the gap between germline ends came to 13 bases. The CDR3 has 13 amino acids. Germline CDR1 SNHLY, CDR2 FYNNEI. The CDR3: CASRSVQQYEQYF. The CDR3 DNA follows: TGTGCCAGCAGATCAGTACAGCAATACGAGCAGTACTTC.

This chain joins TRBV6-1 and TRBJ1-4, with D hard to call. Germline V gene sequence: CDR1 MNHNS, CDR2 SASEGT. There are 15 residues in the CDR3. Trimming took off 1 base at V and 2 bases at J, with 8 bases between the two ends. The chain's CDR3 is CASSEEGLTNEKLFF. The DNA for the CDR3 is TGTGCCAGCAGTGAAGAGGGATTGACTAATGAAAAACTGTTTTTT.

The chain is built from TRBV9 and TRBJ2-6, with 8 bases that match TRBD1. J was trimmed by 3 bases and V by 0 bases; bases with no gene match: 5. The CDR3 is 17 amino acids. CDR1 and CDR2 from the germline V gene are SGDLS and YYNGEE. CDR3 sequence reads: CASSVARGRGGANVLTF. CDR3 coding DNA: TGTGCCAGCAGCGTAGCCAGGGGGCGCGGTGGGGCCAACGTCCTGACTTTC.

The chain couples TRBV11-3 to TRBJ2-7; D is undetermined. Trimming removed 1 base at V and 3 bases at J, with 7 bases between. The germline gives CDR1 SGHNT, CDR2 YENEEA. The CDR3 runs 13 residues. The CDR3 is CASSLGHRYEQYF. CDR3 DNA: TGTGCCAGCAGCTTAGGGCACCGCTACGAGCAGTACTTC.

The V and J genes are TRBV27 and TRBJ2-7; a possible D gene is TRBD2 (5 bases). Trimming removed 2 bases from V and 3 bases from J, with 14 bases in between. The CDR3 spans 15 residues. Germline lookup yields CDR1 MNHEY and CDR2 SMNVEV (reference sequence). The CDR3 loop reads CASSLGDRGFYEQYF. The CDR3 nucleotides read TGTGCCAGCAGTTTAGGGGATCGAGGGTTCTACGAGCAGTACTTC.

V gene TRBV12-3 or TRBV12-4 combines with J gene TRBJ1-2; D remains ambiguous. This CDR3 is built from 13 residues. V was clipped by 5 bases and J by 8 bases, with 15 bases between them. The CDR3 DNA reads as TGTGCCAGCAGTCCCCGGACGGACTCGGGCTACACCTTC. Amino acid sequence: CASSPRTDSGYTF.

As to this clone: The same CDR3 also results from other DNA sequences found in this sample. The V call is TRBV21-1, the J call TRBJ2-1; TRBD1, the D gene given by the table, was not confirmed from the DNA. TRBV21-1 corresponds to a pseudogene. The CDR3 runs 18 residues. The CDR3 reads CASSGQGSGVGTANEQFF. In nucleotides, the CDR3 is TGTGCCAGCAGCGGACAGGGAAGTGGAGTAGGCACGGCAAATGAGCAGTTCTTC.

The chain has TRBV5-5 and TRBJ1-2; 8 positions match TRBD1. Looked up from germline, CDR1 is SGHKS and CDR2 is YYEKEE (reference sequence). This CDR3 contains 14 residues. V shed 0 bases, J shed 4 bases, and the junction held 2 bases outside the gene matches. The CDR3 spells CASSLDRGGYGYTF. Written as DNA, the CDR3 is TGTGCCAGCAGCTTGGACAGGGGGGGCTATGGCTACACCTTC. Full variable domain (missing parts from reference TRBV5-5 and TRBJ1-2): DAGVTQSPTHLIKTRGQQVTLRCSPISGHKSVSWYQQVLGQGPQFIFQYYEKEERGRGNFPDRFSARQFPNYSSELNVNALLLGDSALYLCASSLDRGGYGYTFGSGTRLTVV.

The chain employs TRBV9 and TRBJ1-3; TRBD1 might be the D (6 bases). Trimming removed 3 bases from V and 4 bases from J, with 14 bases in between. CDR3 length: 15 residues. CDR1 and CDR2 (germline): SGDLS, YYNGEE. Here the CDR3 reads CASSAFQTGGNTIYF. As DNA, the CDR3 is TGTGCCAGCAGCGCGTTCCAGACAGGAGGAAACACCATATATTTT.

This sequence joins TRBV7-9 and TRBJ2-1; 8 nucleotides match TRBD2. Germline CDR1 and CDR2: SEHNR and FQNEAQ (reference sequence). V lost 3 bases to trimming and J lost 4 bases; unmatched junction nucleotides: 5. The CDR3 is 15 amino acids. For the CDR3, the DNA is TGTGCCAGCAGCTTGATCGCGGGGGGTTACAATGAGCAGTTCTTC. Translation gives CASSLIAGGYNEQFF.

The genes are TRBV2 and TRBJ1-5, with TRBD1 matching 7 bases. The CDR3 contains 15 residues. The junction had 7 bases not matched to a gene; V was cut back by 5 bases and J by 3 bases. Germline V gene data show CDR1 as SNHLY and CDR2 as FYNNEI. Written as DNA, the CDR3 is TGTGCCAGCAGTCGACGACAGGGCGCCAATCAGCCCCAGCATTTT. Its translation: CASSRRQGANQPQHF.

There are a few counts of this clone. The chain joins TRBV6-4 to TRBJ2-2, with D perhaps matching TRBD1 (5 bases). Trimming left V 0 bases short and J 3 bases short, with 11 bases between. CDR1 and CDR2 (germline): MRHNA, SNTAGT. The CDR3 is 16 residues long. The CDR3 loop reads CASSDSITGDTGELFF. The CDR3 DNA is TGTGCCAGCAGTGACTCGATCACAGGAGACACCGGGGAGCTGTTTTTT.

The chain carries TRBV7-8 and TRBJ1-3; no firm D call. The V and J ends lost 1 base and 1 base respectively, with 5 bases between them. Germline CDR1 SGHVS, CDR2 FQNEAQ. The CDR3 spans 14 residues. The CDR3 nucleotides read TGTGCCAGCAGCTTAGTTGAATCTGGAAACACCATATATTTT. Its translation is CASSLVESGNTIYF.

This clone was detected once. The chain carries TRBV5-1 and TRBJ1-1; D is unresolved. The CDR3 totals 13 residues. V lost 0 bases, J lost 1 base, and 4 bases lay in between. Germline values: CDR1 SGHRS, CDR2 YFSETQ. CDR3 loop: CASSLAPNTEAFF. CDR3 nucleotide sequence: TGCGCCAGCAGCTTGGCCCCGAACACTGAAGCTTTCTTT.

The chain employs TRBV5-1 and TRBJ1-1, with 10 bases identical to TRBD1. Germline CDR1 and CDR2: SGHRS and YFSETQ. V was pared by 5 bases and J by 6 bases, with 7 bases of the junction left unmatched. This CDR3 comprises 14 residues. The CDR3 DNA is TGCGCCAGCAGTAGGGACAGGGGATTGGCTGAAGCTTTCTTT. This gives the protein CASSRDRGLAEAFF.

The chain employs TRBV15 and TRBJ1-2, with D unclear. CDR3 length: 13 residues. Between the trimmed V and J ends, which lost 0 bases and 6 bases, there was a span of 8 bases. Germline CDR1 LNHNV, CDR2 YYDKDF (reference sequence). CDR3 coding DNA: TGTGCCACCAGCAGAGATCTCGAGGATGGCTACACCTTC. This gives the protein CATSRDLEDGYTF.

This chain uses TRBV11-3 with TRBJ1-2; D may be TRBD1 (5 bases). The V end was cut by 0 bases, the J end by 8 bases, with 13 bases between. Germline loops: CDR1 SGHNT, CDR2 YENEEA. The length of the CDR3 is 14 residues. In DNA, the CDR3 is TGTGCCAGCAGCTTAGATGGAGGGGAGGGCGGCTACACCTTC. Its protein product is CASSLDGGEGGYTF.